This T cell receptor (beta chain) came from a study of Graves' ophthalmopathy and Graves' hyperthyroidism (dated by TCRdb to 2016 to 2019). In the study overall: Peripheral blood samples were taken at the time of initial diagnosis, before any treatment was given. The independent validation cohort included 18 to 20 hyperthyroidism patients plus 17 patients who later progressed from hyperthyroidism to ophthalmopathy. The approximately 100 discovery patients were divided at random into training and test sets in a 7:3 ratio. In over 5 hyperthyroidism patients, the T-cell repertoire of thyroid tissue was compared with the T-cell repertoire of blood. To tell Graves' ophthalmopathy apart from Graves' hyperthyroidism, and to predict which patients would progress to ophthalmopathy, the study relied on TCR beta repertoire signatures. Following sampling, methimazole starting at 30 mg daily was administered to hyperthyroidism patients, and high-dose intravenous methylprednisolone was administered to ophthalmopathy patients. In total, some 140 blood samples were TCR-sequenced: under 45 ophthalmopathy, some 72 hyperthyroidism and some 17 hyperthyroidism-to-ophthalmopathy patients. A discovery set of 100 patients (approximately 42 ophthalmopathy, approximately 58 stable hyperthyroidism) was enrolled to explore V-J signatures distinguishing ophthalmopathy from hyperthyroidism.

The CDR3 runs 13 residues from the cysteine to the phenylalanine. Just the 39-base CDR3 DNA is kept, in frame starting at base 1. Trimming at the junction amounts to 5 bases on V and 6 bases on J, and the germline ends lie 15 bases apart. The CDR1 and CDR2 encoded by the germline V gene are SGHRS and YFSETQ. For repertoire sequencing, TCR beta CDR3 regions were amplified from RNA transcripts. The first round was an RT-PCR using HTBI primers with the Qiagen OneStep RT-PCR kit, and this first round was followed by a second-round multiplex PCR, then size selection and purification. The libraries underwent paired-end sequencing with 100 bp reads on an Illumina HiSeq2000. In the paper's pipeline: SOAPnuke was used to process the reads, removing any read that contained adapters or uncalled bases, had a mean Phred below 15, or lacked an exact match to the constant primer or identifier. High-quality paired reads were merged with COPE v1.2.5. Each unique nucleotide sequence was defined as a clonotype, and clonotypes were aligned to IMGT TRB V, D and J references with MiTCR v1.1. The analysis was limited to V-J combinations with a frequency above 0.0001, which together covered approximately 99% of repertoires. For each V-J combination, a TCR clonal expansion and chaos score was defined as the ratio of F50 clonal expansion to chaos observed in the TCRdist matrix. Welch's t-statistics and random forest were used to narrow the features down to over ten V-J combinations, which were then fed into a naive Bayes classifier. Thyroid-blood repertoire similarity was quantified with the Morisita-Horn index. The public reads were reprocessed in TCRdb via fastp at Q25 and MiXCR, keeping in-frame beta chains. A single entry per CDR3 protein holds the most common genes and DNA from its merged rows. These V and J calls originate from TCRdb's pipeline instead of the authors' own analysis. This sample comprises a few hundred thousand distinct CDR3 sequences, 20% to 25% of them detected only once. The ten largest make up more than 35% of the sample.

Overall study results and their limits: In validation, the model predicted ophthalmopathy progression with less than 71% sensitivity and around 72% specificity; approximately 12 predicted patients were CT-confirmed with GO in a median of about 6.2 months. Sample size was not statistically predetermined, and group allocation was not concealed from the investigators. Most expanded thyroid clonotypes with a frequency above 0.001 also appeared in blood, which suggests that blood repertoires may reflect the immune response in the thyroid. In cross-validation, the 13-signature model distinguished ophthalmopathy from stable hyperthyroidism with 85% to 90% sensitivity and approximately 81% specificity, and in the test set the corresponding values were about 80% and 75%.

This clonotype has at least ten counts. Its antigen target is currently unknown. No qualities accompany the bases; no much larger clone lies one base away. The ophthalmopathy patients had moderately to severely active disease, with a Clinical Activity Score of 3 or higher, a NOSPECS grade of 4 or higher, and a disease duration of less than 3 months. Patients were excluded if they had other autoimmune diseases, uncontrolled infections, pregnancy or lactation. Clinical symptoms, serum thyroxine, TRAb, thyroid ultrasound and orbital computed tomography formed the basis of the diagnosis. Using Ficoll-Paque density gradient centrifugation, PBMCs were isolated from less than 13 ml of fresh peripheral blood. Total RNA was extracted with Trizol reagent and quality-checked on an Agilent 2100 Bioanalyzer.

Recombination linked TRBV5-1 to TRBJ2-7; the D gene is possibly TRBD1, with 5 bases matching. Sample: peripheral blood. This sequence was found in a woman aged 45-65 years with Graves' ophthalmopathy. Donor details come from another sample of the same person, matched by shared clones. The CDR3 loop reads CASSVSQGREQYF. The DNA sequence is given as TGCGCCAGCAGTGTAAGTCAGGGCCGCGAGCAGTACTTC.